This TCR beta chain appears in the sequencing data of a study of shared clonotypes between healthy human individuals. Loaded into unsorted PBMC replicate PCRs was approximately 270 ng DNA, about 30,000 T cell genomes. Repertoires were generated with immunoSEQ multiplex PCR, while TCRdb's copy carries only in-frame clones and drops some. The repertoire holds about 480,000 clones, with 75% to 80% as singletons. The CDR3 has 16 residues. Germline lookup yields CDR1 WNHNN and CDR2 SYGVQD (reference sequence). The chain recombines TRBV10-1 with TRBJ2-5, with D tentatively TRBD1 (5 bases). The J call may be in error: the DNA end matches TRBJ2-7 better. Sequenced input: PBMCs. The clonotype was recovered from a woman in her 40s in good health. Some clones in this sample may be carry-over from other donors' samples. CDR3 sequence: CASSEYPDTNSYEQYF. The CDR3 DNA sequence: TGCGCCAGCAGTGAGTATCCGGACACGAACTCCTACGAGCAGTACTTC.